This TCR beta chain comes out of a study of blood T cell repertoires in COVID-19. The CDR3 runs 15 residues. Trimming removed 5 bases at V and 6 bases at J, with 20 bases between. From germline, CDR1 is SGHRS and CDR2 YFSETQ. TCRdb keeps only in-frame clones here, not all; method: immunoSEQ multiplex PCR. Of about 64,000 clones detected, roughly 80% appear once; the ten largest clones hold around 12%. The TCR sequence derives from a human donor in a cohort sampled during active COVID-19. The sample consisted of peripheral blood. This chain uses TRBV5-1 with TRBJ1-1; weak D call: TRBD1 (6 bases). CDR3 region: CASSLRGGALAEAFF. The CDR3 DNA sequence: TGCGCCAGCAGTCTGCGGGGGGGCGCGTTGGCTGAAGCTTTCTTT.